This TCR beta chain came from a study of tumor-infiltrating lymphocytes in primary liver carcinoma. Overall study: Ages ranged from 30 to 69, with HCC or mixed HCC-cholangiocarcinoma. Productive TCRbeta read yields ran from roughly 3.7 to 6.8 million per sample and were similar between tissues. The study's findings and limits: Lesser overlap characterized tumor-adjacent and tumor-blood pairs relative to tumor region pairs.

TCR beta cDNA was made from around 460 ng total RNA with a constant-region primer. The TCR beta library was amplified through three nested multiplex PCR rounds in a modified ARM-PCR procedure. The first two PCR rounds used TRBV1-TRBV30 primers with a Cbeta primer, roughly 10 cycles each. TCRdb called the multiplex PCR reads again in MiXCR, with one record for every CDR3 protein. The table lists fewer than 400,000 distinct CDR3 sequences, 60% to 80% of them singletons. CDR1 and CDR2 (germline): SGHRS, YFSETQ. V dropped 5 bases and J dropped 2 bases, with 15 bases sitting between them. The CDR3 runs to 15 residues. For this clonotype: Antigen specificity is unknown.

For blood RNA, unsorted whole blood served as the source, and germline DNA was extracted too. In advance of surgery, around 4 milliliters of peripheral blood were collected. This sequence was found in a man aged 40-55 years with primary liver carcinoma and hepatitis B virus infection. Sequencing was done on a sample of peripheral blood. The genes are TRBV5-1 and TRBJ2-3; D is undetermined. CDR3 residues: CASRTNGYHTDTQYF. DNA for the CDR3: TGCGCCAGCAGAACTAACGGATACCACACAGATACGCAGTATTTT.